The next 27 T cell receptor beta chains were all read from a single sample in a study of persistence of HIV-infected CD4 T cells. Their antigens are not known. The immunoSEQ assay was version 4, run in survey mode. Only in-frame clones appear in the TCRdb table, and some are missing; sequencing was by immunoSEQ multiplex PCR. This sample has roughly 20,000 clones, with roughly two thirds found just once. The stimulus was an HIV-1 Gag 15-mer peptide pool, 1 ug/peptide/mL. Sorting selected CD4+ T cells upregulating both CD40 ligand and CD69. Sequencing used CD4+ T cells sorted from PBMCs after roughly 18-hour stimulation, obtained from a patient who received antiretroviral therapy. These receptors all stem from an adult woman with HIV who was CMV-seropositive.

The chain links TRBV19 to TRBJ1-5; D is possibly TRBD1 (6 bases). The CDR3 covers 15 residues. In germline, CDR1 is LNHDA, CDR2 SQIVND (reference sequence). Trimming stripped 7 bases from V and 0 bases from J, with 13 bases between. In DNA, the CDR3 is TGTGCCAGTATAGGACGGGGGGCTAGCAATCAGCCCCAGCATTTT. It codes for CASIGRGASNQPQHF.

The V call is TRBV19, the J call TRBJ1-5; D not certain. V lost 6 bases and J lost 4, with 13 bases in between. The CDR3 loop spans 14 amino acids. The germline V gene encodes CDR1 LNHDA and CDR2 SQIVND (reference sequence). CDR3 bases: TGTGCCAGTAGGGCTCGCGGGTCTAATCAGCCCCAGCATTTT. It codes for CASRARGSNQPQHF.

This clone occurred a few times. The chain combines TRBV10-1 with TRBJ2-2; D not resolved. Germline-derived CDR1 and CDR2 are WNHNN and SYGVQD (reference sequence). The CDR3 loop spans 13 amino acids. Trimming took 6 bases from V and 7 from J, leaving 12 bases between them. The CDR3 nucleotides read TGCGCCAGCAGCGCGCCTAACGACGGGGAGCTGTTTTTT. This gives the protein CASSAPNDGELFF.

The chain couples TRBV5-1 to TRBJ1-2, with a possible D match to TRBD1 (6 bases). CDR3 length equals 15 residues. Germline values: CDR1 SGHRS, CDR2 YFSETQ. V was trimmed by 0 bases and J by 5 bases, leaving 14 bases between them. The CDR3 region is CASSLEDRLAYGYTF. The CDR3 region has the DNA TGCGCCAGCAGCTTGGAGGACAGACTCGCTTATGGCTACACCTTC.

This clone appeared a few times. V gene TRBV6-2 or TRBV6-3 combines with J gene TRBJ1-1; the D gene is possibly TRBD1 (6 bases). Per the germline V gene, CDR1 is MNHEY and CDR2 is SVGEGT. The CDR3 is 16 amino acids. The V and J ends lost 2 bases and 7 bases respectively, with 20 bases between them. Here the CDR3 DNA reads TGTGCCAGCAGTTACCCCCATAGCAGGGGAGGTAATGAAGCTTTCTTT. The encoded protein is CASSYPHSRGGNEAFF.

The gene calls are TRBV3-1 (or the pseudogene TRBV3-2) and TRBJ1-2; 8 bases are a match to TRBD1. Germline assignment: CDR1 LGHDT and CDR2 YNNKEL (reference sequence). This CDR3 comprises 14 residues. The junction had 8 bases not matched to a gene; V was cut back by 5 bases and J by 6 bases. CDR3 coding DNA: TGTGCCAGCAGCGCACCGGGACAGGTCCATGGCTACACCTTC. Translating gives CASSAPGQVHGYTF.

This clone showed up just a few times. The chain links TRBV18 to TRBJ1-2; TRBD1 is a possible D gene (5 bases). CDR1 KGHSH and CDR2 LQKENI come from the germline V gene. This CDR3 is built from 14 residues. The germline V and J ends were trimmed by 3 bases and 3 bases, with 11 bases remaining between them. In DNA, the CDR3 is TGTGCCAGCTCACCGCCTCAGGGTTACTATGGCTACACCTTC. Translating gives CASSPPQGYYGYTF.

This rearrangement joins TRBV27 to TRBJ1-2; D possibly corresponds to TRBD1 (6 bases). The V end was cut by 5 bases, the J end by 4 bases, with 23 bases between. The germline V gene encodes CDR1 MNHEY and CDR2 SMNVEV (reference sequence). CDR3 size: 17 residues. In nucleotides, the CDR3 is TGTGCCAGCAGTCTTCTAACCTCAGCAGGGGACCGCTATGGCTACACCTTC. As protein: CASSLLTSAGDRYGYTF.

This clone has only a few counts. The rearrangement links TRBV20-1 to TRBJ1-1; D is undetermined. The germline gives CDR1 DFQATT, CDR2 SNEGSKA (reference sequence). The V and J ends lost 3 bases and 5 bases respectively, with 13 bases between them. This CDR3 has 13 amino acids. The chain's CDR3 is CSASIGRTTEAFF. CDR3 coding DNA: TGCAGTGCTAGTATAGGGCGAACAACTGAAGCTTTCTTT.

The V and J genes are TRBV18 and TRBJ1-2; no definite D call. Trimming shortened V by 2 bases and J by 6 bases, and 13 bases separated the two germline ends. This CDR3 region has 14 residues. The germline CDR1 and CDR2 sequences are KGHSH and LQKENI. The CDR3 here is CASSPSGGFDGYTF. The DNA for the CDR3 is TGTGCCAGCTCACCATCGGGAGGGTTCGATGGCTACACCTTC. Looking up the rest from reference TRBV18 and TRBJ1-2 gives the full variable domain: NAGVMQNPRHLVRRRGQEARLRCSPMKGHSHVYWYRQLPEEGLKFMVYLQKENIIDESGMPKERFSAEFPKEGPSILRIQQVVRGDSAAYFCASSPSGGFDGYTFGSGTRLTVV.

The chain is built from TRBV5-8 and TRBJ1-5; D is ambiguous. The CDR3 runs 15 residues. Looked up from germline, CDR1 is SGHTS and CDR2 is YDEGEE. Between the trimmed V and J ends, which lost 0 bases and 1 base, there was a span of 8 bases. The CDR3 nucleotides read TGTGCCAGCAGCTTGGAGGGTGGAAGCAATCAGCCCCAGCATTTT. Protein product: CASSLEGGSNQPQHF.

The V call is TRBV2, the J call TRBJ1-5, with D hard to call. The CDR3 has 16 residues. The germline V and J ends were trimmed by 5 bases and 0 bases, with 14 bases remaining between them. Germline CDR1 and CDR2: SNHLY and FYNNEI. CDR3 amino acids: CASSSPTRYSNQPQHF. Here the CDR3 DNA reads TGTGCCAGCAGTAGCCCAACCCGTTATAGCAATCAGCCCCAGCATTTT.

The rearrangement uses TRBV27 and TRBJ1-3, with a possible D match to TRBD1 (6 bases). V gave up 4 bases and J gave up 1 base, with 8 bases separating them. The CDR3 totals 14 residues. Germline V lookup: CDR1 MNHEY, CDR2 SMNVEV (reference sequence). CDR3 coding DNA: TGTGCCAGCAGTTCGAGGGGGTCTGGAAACACCATATATTTT. The encoded protein is CASSSRGSGNTIYF.

In this sample, this clone turned up a few times. The DNA of the CDR3 is TGTGCCATCAGTCTGGACTTCGGCGACAATGAGCAGTTCTTC. This gives the protein CAISLDFGDNEQFF. The genes are TRBV10-3 and TRBJ2-1, with D maybe TRBD2 (5 bases). V lost 5 bases to trimming and J lost 5 bases, with 13 bases between them. CDR3 length: 14 amino acids. CDR1 is ENHRY, CDR2 SYGVKD, per germline.

J is TRBJ2-3 and V is TRBV5-4; 10 bases agree with TRBD2. V trimming: 0 bases; J trimming: 5 bases; junction bases outside the gene matches: 6. The CDR3 totals 16 residues. Germline V gene lookup returns CDR1 SGHNT and CDR2 YYREEE (reference sequence). As DNA, the CDR3 is TGTGCCAGCAGCTTGGCCCCTAGCGGGGGACAAGATACGCAGTATTTT. Translation: CASSLAPSGGQDTQYF.

The genes are TRBV18 and TRBJ2-5; possible D gene TRBD1, 6 bases. The V gene lost 4 bases and the J gene lost 5 bases, with 11 bases spanning the gap. Germline values: CDR1 KGHSH, CDR2 LQKENI. CDR3 length equals 13 residues. CDR3 nucleotide sequence: TGTGCCAGCTCACGGACAGCCGATGAGACCCAGTACTTC. This codes for CASSRTADETQYF.

In its sample, this clone is medium-sized. The chain employs TRBV5-1 and TRBJ1-1; D is ambiguous. The V end lost 0 bases, the J end lost 0 bases, and 18 bases lay between the germline ends. Germline V CDR1 and CDR2: SGHRS, YFSETQ. The CDR3 is 18 residues long. This chain's CDR3 is CASSLVAPGLRLNTEAFF. The DNA for the CDR3 is TGCGCCAGCAGCTTGGTGGCGCCCGGATTACGGTTGAACACTGAAGCTTTCTTT.

The chain links TRBV5-6 to TRBJ1-2; D gene uncertain. This CDR3 is built from 13 residues. Germline V gives CDR1 SGHDT, CDR2 YYEEEE. V was trimmed by 0 bases and J by 8 bases, leaving 11 bases between them. The CDR3 spells CASSLAQARGYTF. CDR3 DNA: TGTGCCAGCAGCTTGGCCCAGGCCCGGGGCTACACCTTC.

The chain carries TRBV5-1 and TRBJ1-3; D may be TRBD1 (5 bases). The CDR3 covers 17 residues. V was pared by 3 bases and J by 1 base, with 17 bases between. Germline V gives CDR1 SGHRS, CDR2 YFSETQ. This CDR3 is CASSYAHQPGSGNTIYF. The CDR3 DNA is TGCGCCAGCAGCTACGCACACCAACCAGGGTCTGGAAACACCATATATTTT.

This chain uses TRBV6-5 with TRBJ1-2; the D is unclear. V lost 0 bases, J lost 8 bases, and 13 bases lay in between. This CDR3 comprises 14 residues. Germline V gene data show CDR1 as MNHEY and CDR2 as SVGAGI. The CDR3 loop reads CASSYSPRTGGYTF. CDR3 bases: TGTGCCAGCAGTTACTCTCCCAGAACCGGGGGCTACACCTTC.

This chain joins TRBV18 and TRBJ2-3, with D possibly being TRBD1 (5 bases). The ends were cut back, 6 bases at V and 3 bases at J, with 16 bases in the middle. CDR1 is KGHSH and CDR2 is LQKENI in the germline V gene. The CDR3 totals 15 residues. This CDR3 is CASSSVLGETDTQYF. The CDR3, as DNA: TGTGCCAGCTCTTCGGTATTAGGGGAAACAGATACGCAGTATTTT. The whole variable domain, remainder taken from reference TRBV18 and TRBJ2-3, is NAGVMQNPRHLVRRRGQEARLRCSPMKGHSHVYWYRQLPEEGLKFMVYLQKENIIDESGMPKERFSAEFPKEGPSILRIQQVVRGDSAAYFCASSSVLGETDTQYFGPGTRLTVL.

CDR3 sequence: CASGFRLRTGTGTGELFF. CDR3 DNA: TGTGCTAGTGGTTTCCGTCTTCGTACAGGGACCGGGACCGGGGAGCTGTTTTTT. The gene calls are TRBV12-5 and TRBJ2-2, with D possibly TRBD1 on 6 matching bases. V was cut by 3 bases and J by 5 bases, with 22 bases left in between. The CDR3 loop spans 18 amino acids. Germline V gene lookup returns CDR1 LGHNT and CDR2 FRNRAP.

This clone ranks as medium-sized. This chain joins TRBV6-1 and TRBJ2-3, with 8 nucleotides matching TRBD2. Germline V gives CDR1 MNHNS, CDR2 SASEGT. The CDR3 runs 16 residues. The V gene end was trimmed by 3 bases and the J gene end by 2 bases; junction bases not matched to a gene: 7. In DNA form, the CDR3 reads TGTGCCAGCAGTGACCCAGCGGGGGCCTTCACAGATACGCAGTATTTT. This gives the protein CASSDPAGAFTDTQYF.

This chain links TRBV19 with TRBJ2-7; the D is unclear. Per germline, CDR1 LNHDA and CDR2 SQIVND (reference sequence). This CDR3 has 15 amino acids. Trimming took off 1 base at V and 5 bases at J, with 15 bases between the two ends. CDR3 nucleotide sequence: TGTGCCAGTAGTATAGCCCAGGATCTTTCCCACGAGCAGTACTTC. This gives the protein CASSIAQDLSHEQYF.

In the case of this clone: The sample has other DNA sequences that encode this CDR3 too. The chain has TRBV18 and TRBJ1-1; a weak D match, TRBD1 (5 bases). Per the germline V gene, CDR1 is KGHSH and CDR2 is LQKENI. Between the trimmed V and J ends, which lost 3 bases and 0 bases, there was a span of 11 bases. The CDR3 is 15 amino acids. Here the CDR3 reads CASSPRDRMNTEAFF. The CDR3 DNA sequence: TGTGCCAGCTCACCCAGGGACCGAATGAACACTGAAGCTTTCTTT.

The chain links TRBV5-1 to TRBJ2-3; TRBD2 matches 7 bases. J lost 4 bases, V lost 2 bases, and 4 bases had no gene match. The CDR3 is 14 residues long. Per germline, CDR1 SGHRS and CDR2 YFSETQ. CDR3 in DNA: TGCGCCAGCAGCTTCGGACTAGACGCAGATACGCAGTATTTT. Translating gives CASSFGLDADTQYF.

The chain employs TRBV7-9 and TRBJ1-1; the match to TRBD1 covers 8 bases. Per the germline V gene, CDR1 is SEHNR and CDR2 is FQNEAQ (reference sequence). The CDR3 loop spans 15 amino acids. V lost 5 bases to trimming and J lost 0 bases; unmatched junction nucleotides: 5. The CDR3, as DNA: TGTGCCAGCAGCCGCCCGGGACAGGTGAACACTGAAGCTTTCTTT. It yields the protein CASSRPGQVNTEAFF.